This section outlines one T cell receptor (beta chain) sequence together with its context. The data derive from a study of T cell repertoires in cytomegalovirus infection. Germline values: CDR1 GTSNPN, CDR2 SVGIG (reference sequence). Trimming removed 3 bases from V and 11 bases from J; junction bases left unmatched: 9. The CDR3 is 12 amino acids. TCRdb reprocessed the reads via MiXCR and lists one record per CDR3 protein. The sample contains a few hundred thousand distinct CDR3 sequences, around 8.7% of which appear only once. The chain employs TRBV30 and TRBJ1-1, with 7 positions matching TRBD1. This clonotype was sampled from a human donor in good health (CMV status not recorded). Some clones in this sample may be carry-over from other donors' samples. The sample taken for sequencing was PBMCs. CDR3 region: CAWSLTGSLAFF. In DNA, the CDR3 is TGTGCCTGGAGCCTGACAGGGAGTCTGGCTTTCTTT.